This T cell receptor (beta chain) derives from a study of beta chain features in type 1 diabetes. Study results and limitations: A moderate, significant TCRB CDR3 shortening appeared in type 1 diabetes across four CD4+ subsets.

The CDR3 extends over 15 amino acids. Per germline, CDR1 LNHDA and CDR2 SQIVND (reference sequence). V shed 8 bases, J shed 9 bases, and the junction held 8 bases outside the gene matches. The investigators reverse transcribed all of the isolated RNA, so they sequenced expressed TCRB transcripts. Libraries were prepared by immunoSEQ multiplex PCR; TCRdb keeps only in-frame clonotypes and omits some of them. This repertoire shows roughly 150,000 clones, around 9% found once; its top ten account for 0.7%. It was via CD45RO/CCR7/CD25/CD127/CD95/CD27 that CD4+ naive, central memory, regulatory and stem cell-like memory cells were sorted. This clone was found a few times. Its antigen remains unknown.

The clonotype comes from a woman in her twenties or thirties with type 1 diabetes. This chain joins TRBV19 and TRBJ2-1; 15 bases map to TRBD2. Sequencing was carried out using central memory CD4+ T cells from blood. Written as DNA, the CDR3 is TGTGCCAGTCGGACTAGCGGGAGGGCCCCGGGTGAGCAGTTCTTC. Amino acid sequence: CASRTSGRAPGEQFF. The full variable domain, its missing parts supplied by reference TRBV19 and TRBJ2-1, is DGGITQSPKYLFRKEGQNVTLSCEQNLNHDAMYWYRQDPGQGLRLIYYSQIVNDFQKGDIAEGYSVSREKKESFPLTVTSAQKNPTAFYLCASRTSGRAPGEQFFGPGTRLTVL.